Listed below are T cell receptor beta chains from one sample, sequenced in a study of human T cells and chemical hapten exposure. TCRdb reanalysed the RACE reads using MiXCR and keeps one entry per CDR3 protein. The sample holds more than 85,000 distinct CDR3 sequences, about a tenth seen once. Sequencing was performed on whole blood, taken in connection with sensitization to the hapten diphenylcyclopropenone (DPC). Receptor source: a woman aged 40 to 49 with alopecia areata. Some clones in this sample may be carry-over from other donors' samples. The CDR3 runs from the conserved cysteine through the conserved F or W. The D gene is left open where the match is weak. For some rows the clone size is stated as once, few or many, or as a class when expanded; others skip it.

clone size	V gene	D gene	J gene	CDR3 length	CDR3 DNA	CDR3 protein
few	TRBV12-3/TRBV12-4	TRBD1	TRBJ2-7	16	TGTGCCAGCAGCCCCCCTGGGGGACAGACCTTATACGAGCAGTACTTC	CASSPPGGQTLYEQYF
many	TRBV20-1	-	TRBJ1-1	12	TGCAGTGCTAGCTGGAATCTCGCTGAAGCTTTCTTT	CSASWNLAEAFF
many	TRBV12-3/TRBV12-4	-	TRBJ1-3	14	TGTGCCAGCACAAAGTCAGTCTCTGGAAACACCATATATTTT	CASTKSVSGNTIYF
few	TRBV6-6	-	TRBJ1-2	13	TGTGCCAGCAGTCCTAGAGGGGCAGAGGGCTACACCTTC	CASSPRGAEGYTF
few	TRBV10-2	TRBD2	TRBJ2-1	14	TGCGCCAGCAGTTCCGGGACTAGTCACAATGAGCAGTTCTTC	CASSSGTSHNEQFF
-	TRBV2	TRBD1	TRBJ2-1	13	TGTGCCAGCAGCGGGACAGGGAACAATGAGCAGTTCTTC	CASSGTGNNEQFF
-	TRBV7-9	-	TRBJ1-3	13	TGTGCCAGCAGCTTACAGGACGGAAACACCATATATTTT	CASSLQDGNTIYF
-	TRBV6-6	TRBD1	TRBJ1-2	16	TGTGCCAGCAGTCCCCGGACAGGGGGGGTAGGGTATGGCTACACCTTC	CASSPRTGGVGYGYTF
many	TRBV30	-	TRBJ2-6	13	TGTGCCCAAGGGGTTTTTGGGGCCAACGTCCTGACTTTC	CAQGVFGANVLTF
many	TRBV7-6	TRBD2	TRBJ2-1	18	TGTGCCAGCAGCCCGGGACTAGCGGGGGGGCCCTCCTACAATGAGCAGTTCTTC	CASSPGLAGGPSYNEQFF
many	TRBV7-9	-	TRBJ1-1	15	TGTGCCAGCAGCTTAGCGAAACGGTTGAACACTGAAGCTTTCTTT	CASSLAKRLNTEAFF
many	TRBV12-3/TRBV12-4	-	TRBJ2-2	15	TGTGCCAGCAGTTTCACAGGGTTCAACACCGGGGAGCTGTTTTTT	CASSFTGFNTGELFF
many	TRBV5-6	TRBD1	TRBJ1-6	15	TGTGCCAGCAGCTTGTTGGGACAGGGCAATTCACCCCTCCACTTT	CASSLLGQGNSPLHF
-	TRBV6-1	TRBD1	TRBJ1-1	14	TGTGCCAGCACCTATGACAGGGGATCATCTGAAGCTTTCTTT	CASTYDRGSSEAFF
few	TRBV27	-	TRBJ2-1	13	TGTGCCAGCAGTCCCGCCCCCAGGGCTGAGCAGTTCTTC	CASSPAPRAEQFF
few	TRBV9	-	TRBJ1-6	14	TGTGCCAGCAGCGAGTGGGGGGTGGCTTCACCCCTCCACTTT	CASSEWGVASPLHF
-	TRBV24-1	-	TRBJ2-2	11	TGTGCCACCAGGGAGGCCGGGGAGCTGTTTTTT	CATREAGELFF
-	TRBV28	-	TRBJ2-7	13	TGTGCCAGCAGTCTTTCAGGGTTCCACGAGCAGTACTTC	CASSLSGFHEQYF
-	TRBV5-1	-	TRBJ1-2	12	TGCGCCAGCAGCCCGAGGAACTATGGCTACACCTTC	CASSPRNYGYTF
-	TRBV3-2	-	TRBJ1-5	19	TGTGCCAGCAGCCAAGAGAACGGGACAGAACCATATAGCAATCAGCCCCAGCATTTT	CASSQENGTEPYSNQPQHF
few	TRBV28	-	TRBJ2-7	13	TGTGCCAGCATCTCGGACAGTCCCTACGAGCAGTACTTC	CASISDSPYEQYF
few	TRBV6-1	-	TRBJ1-2	13	TGTGCCAGCAGTGTGAACAGGGACTATGGCTACACCTTC	CASSVNRDYGYTF
few	TRBV25-1	-	TRBJ1-6	17	TGTGCCAGCAGTGAAGGACAGCTTCAAGGGTTTAATTCACCCCTCCACTTT	CASSEGQLQGFNSPLHF
many	TRBV9	-	TRBJ2-1	16	TGTGCCAGCAGCGTAGTTGGGGGCACCACCTACAATGAGCAGTTCTTC	CASSVVGGTTYNEQFF
few	TRBV4-1	TRBD2	TRBJ2-5	18	TGCGCCAGCAGCCAAGATCGGGCTAGCGGGGGCATAAGGGAGACCCAGTACTTC	CASSQDRASGGIRETQYF
many	TRBV2	-	TRBJ1-5	16	TGTGCCAGCAGTGAAGAACCCAGGGCAGGCAATCAGCCCCAGCATTTT	CASSEEPRAGNQPQHF